This passage covers 27 T cell receptor beta chains from one sample sequenced in a study of cytomegalovirus exposure and HLA in healthy donors. Measured with immunoSEQ multiplex PCR; TCRdb has only the in-frame clones, and not every one. The repertoire holds about 200,000 clones, over 80% seen once, with 5.5% to 6.5% in the top ten. Sequencing used PBMCs. These receptors were taken from a woman between 18 and 29 years old in good health and CMV-seronegative.

This clone was counted only a few times. CDR3 sequence (DNA): TGCGCCAGCAGCTTGGGGACGAAAAATGAGCAGTTCTTC. It specifies CASSLGTKNEQFF. The rearrangement links TRBV5-1 to TRBJ2-1, with D uncertain. Germline V lookup: CDR1 SGHRS, CDR2 YFSETQ. The CDR3 length is 13 residues. V was trimmed by 0 bases and J by 7 bases, leaving 8 bases between them.

This chain connects TRBV7-3 to TRBJ2-4; D ambiguous. The length of the CDR3 is 13 residues. Looked up from germline, CDR1 is SGHTA and CDR2 is FQGTGA. The V end lost 5 bases, the J end lost 7 bases, and 12 bases lay between the germline ends. The CDR3 nucleotides are TGTGCCAGCAGCCAGGACCCTCGGAACATTCAGTACTTC. Its protein is CASSQDPRNIQYF.

This clone showed up just once. The chain links TRBV28 to TRBJ2-7; 14 bases map to TRBD2. Germline loops: CDR1 MDHEN, CDR2 SYDVKM. The CDR3 has 18 amino acids. Germline trimming cut 4 bases from V and 4 bases from J; bases unmatched to any gene: 12. In DNA, the CDR3 is TGTGCCAGCAGTTCCGAGGGACTAGCGGGAGCGCAGAGGTACGAGCAGTACTTC. It codes for CASSSEGLAGAQRYEQYF.

The V and J genes are TRBV4-1 and TRBJ1-3; TRBD1 is a possible D gene (6 bases). There are 16 residues in the CDR3. V was shortened by 4 bases and J by 0 bases, with 13 bases between the two germline ends. Germline assignment: CDR1 MGHRA and CDR2 YSYEKL. This CDR3 is CASSPRTVDSGNTIYF. CDR3 bases: TGCGCCAGCAGCCCCCGGACAGTAGACTCTGGAAACACCATATATTTT.

The chain couples TRBV5-1 to TRBJ2-7, with D unresolved. Germline assignment: CDR1 SGHRS and CDR2 YFSETQ. The CDR3 runs to 14 residues. V lost 1 base, J lost 3 bases, and 11 bases lay in between. CDR3 DNA sequence: TGCGCCAGCAGCTTGTATCAGGCTGGCTACGAGCAGTACTTC. It translates to CASSLYQAGYEQYF.

The chain uses TRBV2 and TRBJ1-1; D ambiguous. V lost 10 bases, J lost 1 base, and 13 bases lay in between. Germline CDR1 and CDR2: SNHLY and FYNNEI. The CDR3 loop spans 13 amino acids. CDR3 in DNA: TGTGCCACCAAAGCGGGATCGAACACTGAAGCTTTCTTT. Its protein is CATKAGSNTEAFF.

This clone has a single count. The J gene is TRBJ2-5, the V gene TRBV27; D unclear. V lost 6 bases to trimming and J lost 1 base, with 3 bases between them. CDR3 length equals 11 residues. The germline CDR1 and CDR2 sequences are MNHEY and SMNVEV (reference sequence). CDR3 in DNA: TGTGCCAGCAGAGTCCAAGAGACCCAGTACTTC. It specifies CASRVQETQYF.

V gene TRBV2 combines with J gene TRBJ2-2; TRBD1 aligns across 7 bases. After removal of 7 bases from V and 6 bases from J, the junction contained 11 bases not matched to a gene. Germline V gene lookup returns CDR1 SNHLY and CDR2 FYNNEI. The CDR3 covers 15 residues. In DNA, the CDR3 is TGTGCCAGCACCCCCAGACAGGGTGAGGCCGGGGAGCTGTTTTTT. Amino acid sequence: CASTPRQGEAGELFF.

The V call is TRBV18, the J call TRBJ2-5; TRBD1 aligns across 9 bases. The CDR3 extends over 14 amino acids. Germline values: CDR1 KGHSH, CDR2 LQKENI. V was pared by 5 bases and J by 5 bases, with 6 bases of the junction left unmatched. The CDR3 DNA follows: TGTGCCAGCTCATCACAGGGGGCGGAGGAGACCCAGTACTTC. Protein: CASSSQGAEETQYF.

The CDR3 DNA sequence: TGTGCCAGCAGCTTAGATCCAGGCTATAATTCACCCCTCCACTTT. This codes for CASSLDPGYNSPLHF. This chain connects TRBV11-2 to TRBJ1-6; the D is unclear. The germline V gene has CDR1 SGHAT and CDR2 FQNNGV. Trimming left V 0 bases short and J 3 bases short, with 6 bases between. The CDR3 loop spans 15 amino acids.

The CDR3 loop is CAWTPKGTGFEKLFF. CDR3 nucleotide sequence: TGTGCCTGGACCCCAAAGGGGACAGGGTTTGAAAAACTGTTTTTT. The chain has TRBV30 and TRBJ1-4; TRBD1 aligns across 9 bases. The CDR3 is made up of 15 amino acids. With 4 bases clipped from V and 7 bases from J, the junction kept 10 bases outside the gene matches. Germline assignment: CDR1 GTSNPN and CDR2 SVGIG (reference sequence).

The CDR3 is CASSQVGGSYGEQFF. The CDR3 nucleotides are TGTGCCAGCAGCCAAGTAGGGGGGAGTTATGGTGAGCAGTTCTTC. This chain uses TRBV4-2 with TRBJ2-1; the D gene could be TRBD1 or TRBD2 (6 bases each). Germline assignment: CDR1 LGHNA and CDR2 YNFKEQ. The CDR3 contains 15 residues. V was clipped by 1 base and J by 9 bases, with 16 bases between them.

This clone occurred a few times. The rearrangement uses TRBV27 and TRBJ1-2; D may be TRBD1 (6 bases). The CDR3 runs 14 residues. Germline loops: CDR1 MNHEY, CDR2 SMNVEV (reference sequence). V gave up 5 bases and J gave up 2 bases, with 12 bases separating them. The CDR3 protein is CASSTQDSNYGYTF. The CDR3 coding sequence is TGTGCCAGCAGTACCCAGGACAGCAACTATGGCTACACCTTC.

This clone turned up a few times. The rearrangement links TRBV18 to TRBJ1-3, with 10 bases lining up with TRBD1. V lost 3 bases and J lost 3; bases outside the gene matches: 11. In germline, CDR1 is KGHSH, CDR2 LQKENI. This CDR3 has 18 amino acids. The CDR3, as DNA: TGTGCCAGCTCACCCGGGGGACAGGGGAGCGCTTATGGAAACACCATATATTTT. It specifies CASSPGGQGSAYGNTIYF.

V usage is TRBV7-3 and J usage is TRBJ2-3; D may match TRBD1 or TRBD2 (5 bases each). This CDR3 region has 14 residues. CDR1 and CDR2 from the germline V gene are SGHTA and FQGTGA. Deletions cut 5 bases from V and 4 bases from J, with 13 bases between. In DNA form, the CDR3 reads TGTGCCAGCAGCCCGACGGGGCGCCCAGATACGCAGTATTTT. Encoded protein: CASSPTGRPDTQYF.

This clone was observed a handful of times. This chain links TRBV11-2 with TRBJ2-1; TRBD2 matches 9 bases. J was trimmed by 5 bases and V by 3 bases; bases with no gene match: 11. The CDR3 loop spans 17 amino acids. Germline loops: CDR1 SGHAT, CDR2 FQNNGV. As DNA, the CDR3 is TGTGCCAGCAGCTTTCACGACCCGACTAGCGGCCACAATGAGCAGTTCTTC. Encoded protein: CASSFHDPTSGHNEQFF.

A few counts support this clone. The chain has TRBV6-5 and TRBJ1-1; 7 bases agree with TRBD1. Germline CDR1 and CDR2: MNHEY and SVGAGI. With 6 bases clipped from V and 0 bases from J, the junction kept 4 bases outside the gene matches. This CDR3 has 14 amino acids. CDR3 nucleotides: TGTGCCAGCAGACCGGGACAGATGAACACTGAAGCTTTCTTT. It encodes CASRPGQMNTEAFF.

The J gene is TRBJ1-2, the V gene TRBV2; D might be TRBD1 (5 bases). CDR3 size: 13 residues. Trimming left V 9 bases short and J 5 bases short, with 16 bases between. Germline-derived CDR1 and CDR2 are SNHLY and FYNNEI. CDR3: CASKKGGDYGYTF. CDR3 DNA sequence: TGTGCCAGTAAGAAGGGAGGGGATTATGGCTACACCTTC.

Here the CDR3 DNA reads TGTGCCTGGAGTGTACAGGGGGCGTCCGAAAAACTGTTTTTT. Translating it yields CAWSVQGASEKLFF. The V and J genes are TRBV30 and TRBJ1-4, with 9 bases fitting TRBD1. The junction had 4 bases not matched to a gene; V was cut back by 0 bases and J by 8 bases. The V gene's germline CDR1 is GTSNPN and CDR2 SVGIG (reference sequence). The CDR3 contains 14 residues.

This chain joins TRBV13 and TRBJ1-1; 7 bases are shared with TRBD1. This CDR3 has 17 residues. Germline CDR1 reads PRHDT; CDR2 reads FYEKMQ (reference sequence). With 5 bases clipped from V and 0 bases from J, the junction kept 12 bases outside the gene matches. This CDR3 reads CASSAPGTVTLNTEAFF. In nucleotides, the CDR3 is TGTGCCAGCAGCGCGCCCGGGACAGTTACACTGAACACTGAAGCTTTCTTT.

This rearrangement joins TRBV30 to TRBJ2-7; D is unresolved. The CDR3 consists of 14 residues. Trimming pared 2 bases from V and 4 bases from J, leaving 15 bases between. Looked up from germline, CDR1 is GTSNPN and CDR2 is SVGIG (reference sequence). The CDR3 protein is CAWSPPPGLYEQYF. The CDR3 DNA follows: TGTGCCTGGAGTCCGCCACCCGGCCTTTACGAGCAGTACTTC.

The chain employs TRBV5-1 and TRBJ2-2; D unclear. Trimming left V 2 bases short and J 0 bases short, with 8 bases between. This CDR3 is built from 15 residues. Germline V gives CDR1 SGHRS, CDR2 YFSETQ. CDR3 sequence: CASSFESANTGELFF. The CDR3 DNA is TGCGCCAGCAGCTTTGAGAGCGCGAACACCGGGGAGCTGTTTTTT.

The V and J genes are TRBV2 and TRBJ2-1; TRBD2 might be the D (6 bases). The V gene's germline CDR1 is SNHLY and CDR2 FYNNEI. The CDR3 has 15 residues. V was trimmed by 3 bases and J by 6 bases, leaving 15 bases between them. The CDR3 DNA reads as TGTGCCAGCAGTGAGATTGGCGGGGCGGTCAATGAGCAGTTCTTC. Protein sequence: CASSEIGGAVNEQFF. The full variable domain, its missing parts supplied by reference TRBV2 and TRBJ2-1, is EPEVTQTPSHQVTQMGQEVILRCVPISNHLYFYWYRQILGQKVEFLVSFYNNEISEKSEIFDDQFSVERPDGSNFTLKIRSTKLEDSAMYFCASSEIGGAVNEQFFGPGTRLTVL.

The chain joins TRBV29-1 to TRBJ1-2, with D perhaps TRBD1 (5 bases). The CDR3 sequence is 15 residues long. Germline loops: CDR1 SQVTM, CDR2 ANQGSEA. The V and J ends lost 0 bases and 6 bases respectively, with 17 bases between them. CDR3 loop: CSVEDSSQGWDGYTF. The CDR3 region has the DNA TGCAGCGTTGAAGATTCGAGCCAGGGATGGGATGGCTACACCTTC.

V and J are TRBV11-2 and TRBJ1-6, with TRBD1 matching 7 bases. J lost 9 bases, V lost 5 bases, and 7 bases had no gene match. The CDR3 runs to 14 residues. CDR1 and CDR2 from the germline V gene are SGHAT and FQNNGV. The DNA of the CDR3 is TGTGCCAGCAGCCTGACAGGGTTTGGTTCACCCCTCCACTTT. It specifies CASSLTGFGSPLHF.

The V call is TRBV5-8, the J call TRBJ2-1; no definite D call. Trimming took off 0 bases at V and 3 bases at J, with 7 bases between the two ends. CDR3 length equals 14 residues. Germline CDR1 and CDR2: SGHTS and YDEGEE. The CDR3 region is CASSLGRIYNEQFF. The CDR3 DNA sequence: TGTGCCAGCAGCTTGGGCAGGATCTACAATGAGCAGTTCTTC.

The V gene is TRBV19, the J gene TRBJ2-2, with 10 bases aligning to TRBD1. Trimming took 7 bases from V and 3 from J; bases not matched to a gene: 5. Germline lookup yields CDR1 LNHDA and CDR2 SQIVND (reference sequence). The CDR3 runs 15 residues. CDR3 amino acids: CASTPDRGHTGELFF. The CDR3 coding sequence is TGTGCCAGTACACCCGACAGGGGGCACACCGGGGAGCTGTTTTTT.